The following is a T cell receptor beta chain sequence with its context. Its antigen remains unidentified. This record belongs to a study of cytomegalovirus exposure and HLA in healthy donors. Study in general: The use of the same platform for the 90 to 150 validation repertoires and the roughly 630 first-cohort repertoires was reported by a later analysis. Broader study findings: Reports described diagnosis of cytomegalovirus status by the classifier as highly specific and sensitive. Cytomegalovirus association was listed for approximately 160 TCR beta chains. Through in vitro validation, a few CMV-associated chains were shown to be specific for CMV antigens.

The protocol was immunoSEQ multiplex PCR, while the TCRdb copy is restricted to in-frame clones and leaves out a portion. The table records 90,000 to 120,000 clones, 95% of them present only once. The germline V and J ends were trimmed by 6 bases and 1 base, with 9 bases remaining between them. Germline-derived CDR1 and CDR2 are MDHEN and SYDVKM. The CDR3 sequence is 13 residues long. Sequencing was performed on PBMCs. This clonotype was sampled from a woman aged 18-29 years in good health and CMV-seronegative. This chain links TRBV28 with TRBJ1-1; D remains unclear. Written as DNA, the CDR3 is TGTGCCAGCAGCCCAATTTGGAACACTGAAGCTTTCTTT. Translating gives CASSPIWNTEAFF. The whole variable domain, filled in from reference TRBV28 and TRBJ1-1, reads DVKVTQSSRYLVKRTGEKVFLECVQDMDHENMFWYRQDPGLGLRLIYFSYDVKMKEKGDIPEGYSVSREKKERFSLILESASTNQTSMYLCASSPIWNTEAFFGQGTRLTVV.